These 2 T cell receptor beta chains were sequenced from one sample in a study of blood T cell repertoires in COVID-19. Data came from immunoSEQ multiplex PCR; TCRdb stores just in-frame clones and leaves some out. The sample lists 55,000 to 70,000 clones; around 87% were seen once. Sequenced material: peripheral blood. The receptors here all came from a man aged 55 to 70 with active or convalescent COVID-19.

The genes are TRBV5-4 and TRBJ2-3; TRBD2 aligns across 7 bases. The V gene end was trimmed by 0 bases and the J gene end by 6 bases; junction bases not matched to a gene: 7. This CDR3 has 15 residues. Looked up from germline, CDR1 is SGHNT and CDR2 is YYREEE (reference sequence). The CDR3 reads CASSLEGGRADTQYF. In DNA, the CDR3 is TGTGCCAGCAGCTTGGAGGGTGGGAGGGCGGATACGCAGTATTTT.

The CDR3 nucleotides read TGTGCCAGCAGCCCCACCGGGACACTAAATGAGCAGTTCTTC. This sequence encodes CASSPTGTLNEQFF. This chain connects TRBV7-2 to TRBJ2-1, with D maybe TRBD1 (6 bases). The CDR3 is made up of 14 amino acids. V lost 5 bases, J lost 7 bases, and 15 bases lay in between. The germline V gene encodes CDR1 SGHTA and CDR2 FQGNSA.